The 14 T cell receptor beta chains in this list originate from one sample, sequenced in a study of lung T cells in sarcoidosis with Löfgren's syndrome. TCRdb reanalysed the reads using MiXCR and keeps one entry per CDR3 protein. Here the sample spans around 60,000 distinct CDR3 sequences, less than 25% being singletons. Specimen: CD4+ T cells from PBMCs. The receptors originated from a human donor with sarcoidosis (Löfgren's syndrome or another form), or a control subject (not recorded which).

This clonotype was counted ten times or more. V gene TRBV12-5 combines with J gene TRBJ2-1, with 16 bases matching TRBD2. The ends lost 0 bases at V and 12 bases at J; junction bases unmatched: 8. This CDR3 spans 17 amino acids. The germline CDR1 and CDR2 sequences are LGHNT and FRNRAP. This CDR3 reads CASGLVLGLAGGPWQFF. The CDR3, as DNA: TGTGCTAGTGGTTTGGTACTGGGACTAGCGGGAGGGCCATGGCAGTTCTTC.

This clonotype was seen ten or more times. V gene TRBV6-6 combines with J gene TRBJ2-7, with no clear D. The CDR3 length is 14 residues. Trimming left V 2 bases short and J 6 bases short, with 14 bases between. CDR1 and CDR2 (germline): MNHNY, SVGAGI (reference sequence). The DNA for the CDR3 is TGTGCCAGCAGTTACGTGAAGGTCTCGAGCGAGCAGTACTTC. Protein product: CASSYVKVSSEQYF.

This clonotype has more than one count but fewer than ten. Just one base apart from a much larger clone, this may be a read error. The chain is built from TRBV6-1 and TRBJ1-1; TRBD1 matches 7 bases. Germline-derived CDR1 and CDR2 are MNHNS and SASEGT. The CDR3 has 15 amino acids. The CDR3 DNA reads as TGTGCCAGCAGTGGACAGGGAAGTAAGACCACTGAAGCTCTCTTT. Its protein product is CASSGQGSKTTEALF.

This clonotype was observed at least ten times. This chain links TRBV28 with TRBJ1-3; D gene ambiguous. The V end was cut by 4 bases, the J end by 2 bases, with 15 bases between. This CDR3 has 16 amino acids. Germline CDR1 MDHEN, CDR2 SYDVKM. This chain's CDR3 is CASSSPHSRAGNTIYF. The CDR3 DNA reads as TGTGCCAGCAGTTCACCCCACAGTCGGGCTGGAAACACCATATATTTT.

This clonotype was observed at least ten times. The J gene is TRBJ2-3, the V gene TRBV20-1; 8 nucleotides align to TRBD2. In germline, CDR1 is DFQATT, CDR2 SNEGSKA (reference sequence). The V and J ends lost 2 bases and 4 bases, in that order; junction bases with no gene match: 8. The CDR3 has 15 amino acids. CDR3 in amino acids: CSARPPGLGPDTQYF. The CDR3 coding sequence is TGCAGTGCTAGACCACCGGGACTAGGCCCAGATACGCAGTATTTT.

In this sample, this clonotype turned up many times. The chain recombines TRBV5-4 with TRBJ2-1; TRBD2 matches 10 bases. CDR3 length equals 16 residues. CDR1 and CDR2 (germline): SGHNT, YYREEE (reference sequence). The V and J ends lost 4 bases and 7 bases, in that order; junction bases with no gene match: 11. CDR3 nucleotides: TGTGCCAGCAGCCCTGCCGGTTCTAGCGGGAGAAATGAGCAGTTCTTC. This translates into CASSPAGSSGRNEQFF. The whole variable domain, remainder taken from reference TRBV5-4 and TRBJ2-1, is ETGVTQSPTHLIKTRGQQVTLRCSSQSGHNTVSWYQQALGQGPQFIFQYYREEENGRGNFPPRFSGLQFPNYSSELNVNALELDDSALYLCASSPAGSSGRNEQFFGPGTRLTVL.

This clonotype was counted at least ten times. This chain uses TRBV28 with TRBJ1-5; D gene unclear. V was trimmed by 3 bases and J by 1 base, leaving 7 bases between them. This CDR3 has 14 amino acids. Germline CDR1 reads MDHEN; CDR2 reads SYDVKM. The CDR3 nucleotides are TGTGCCAGCAGTTTGACACAGAGCAATCAGCCCCAGCATTTT. This sequence encodes CASSLTQSNQPQHF. The full variable domain, in which reference TRBV28 and TRBJ1-5 provide the parts outside the CDR3, is DVKVTQSSRYLVKRTGEKVFLECVQDMDHENMFWYRQDPGLGLRLIYFSYDVKMKEKGDIPEGYSVSREKKERFSLILESASTNQTSMYLCASSLTQSNQPQHFGDGTRLSIL.

There are many counts of this clonotype. This sequence joins TRBV7-8 and TRBJ1-1, with TRBD1 matching 12 bases. The CDR3 spans 16 residues. Losses at the gene ends were 4 bases for V and 4 bases for J; bases not matched to a gene: 7. CDR1 and CDR2 (germline): SGHVS, FQNEAQ. DNA for the CDR3: TGTGCCAGCAGCTGGGGACAGGGGGCGTCGGGCACTGAAGCTTTCTTT. Its translation: CASSWGQGASGTEAFF. Full variable domain (remainder filled in from reference TRBV7-8 and TRBJ1-1): GAGVSQSPRYKVAKRGQDVALRCDPISGHVSLFWYQQALGQGPEFLTYFQNEAQLDKSGLPSDRFFAERPEGSVSTLKIQRTQQEDSAVYLCASSWGQGASGTEAFFGQGTRLTVV.

Relative to its sample, this clonotype is medium-sized (0.01 to 0.1%). V gene TRBV27 combines with J gene TRBJ2-1; D perhaps matches TRBD2 (6 bases). V was shortened by 6 bases and J by 2 bases, with 14 bases between the two germline ends. This CDR3 has 15 amino acids. Looked up from germline, CDR1 is MNHEY and CDR2 is SMNVEV (reference sequence). The CDR3 here is CASSPRDLTYNEQFF. The CDR3 DNA reads TGTGCCAGCAGCCCTCGGGACTTGACCTACAATGAGCAGTTCTTC.

V gene TRBV20-1 combines with J gene TRBJ1-1; 8 bases are shared with TRBD1. Germline loops: CDR1 DFQATT, CDR2 SNEGSKA (reference sequence). Trimming cost V 1 base and J 6 bases; bases outside gene matches: 10. The CDR3 is made up of 15 amino acids. The CDR3 region is CSARVGGQGRSEAFF. The CDR3 nucleotides are TGCAGTGCTAGAGTCGGAGGACAGGGTCGGTCTGAAGCTTTCTTT.

This clonotype showed up many times. The J gene is TRBJ1-1, the V gene TRBV7-9; no definite D call. The CDR3 consists of 15 residues. Germline loops: CDR1 SEHNR, CDR2 FQNEAQ (reference sequence). The V gene lost 1 base and the J gene lost 1 base, with 10 bases spanning the gap. The CDR3 loop reads CASSLEVSKNTEAFF. In nucleotides, the CDR3 is TGTGCCAGCAGCTTAGAGGTCAGCAAGAACACTGAAGCTTTCTTT.

This clonotype was counted only a few times. The chain employs TRBV19 and TRBJ2-1; 8 nucleotides align to TRBD1. CDR1 is LNHDA and CDR2 is SQIVND in the germline V gene (reference sequence). The CDR3 loop spans 17 amino acids. V was clipped by 3 bases and J by 0 bases; unmatched bases: 7. This chain's CDR3 is CASSIRTGTSSYNEQFF. CDR3 DNA: TGTGCCAGTAGTATCCGGACAGGGACCTCCTCCTACAATGAGCAGTTCTTC.

V and J are TRBV11-3 and TRBJ1-1; 7 bases map to TRBD1. J was trimmed by 1 base and V by 6 bases; bases with no gene match: 5. From germline, CDR1 is SGHNT and CDR2 YENEEA. This CDR3 region has 14 residues. CDR3 sequence (DNA): TGTGCCAGCAGTAGGGGACAGACGAACACTGAAGCTTTCTTT. Residues: CASSRGQTNTEAFF. The full variable domain, its missing parts supplied by reference TRBV11-3 and TRBJ1-1, is EAGVVQSPRYKIIEKKQPVAFWCNPISGHNTLYWYLQNLGQGPELLIRYENEEAVDDSQLPKDRFSAERLKGVDSTLKIQPAELGDSAVYLCASSRGQTNTEAFFGQGTRLTVV.

This clonotype was found many times. This chain uses TRBV28 with TRBJ2-1, with 9 bases fitting TRBD1. The CDR3 spans 19 residues. CDR1 and CDR2 (germline): MDHEN, SYDVKM. The V gene end was trimmed by 3 bases and the J gene end by 8 bases; junction bases not matched to a gene: 20. CDR3 amino acids: CASSLGQGWVSPRTYEQFF. The DNA for the CDR3 is TGTGCCAGCAGTTTGGGACAGGGATGGGTTTCTCCGCGGACCTATGAGCAGTTCTTC.